Presented here are 25 T cell receptor beta chains from one specimen sequenced in a study of T cell changes during pregnancy in multiple sclerosis. This table comes from immunoSEQ multiplex PCR, and its TCRdb copy is limited to in-frame clones, with some not included. The sample consists of about 72,000 clones, 91% of them appearing once. The source was peripheral blood, collected in the third trimester of pregnancy. These receptors were obtained from a female donor in good health, enrolled as a control in a pregnancy study.

This clone was observed once. Written as DNA, the CDR3 is TGTGCCAGCAGCCCTTCCTACTACGAGCAGTACTTC. Translation: CASSPSYYEQYF. The chain couples TRBV14 to TRBJ2-7, with D unclear. The length of the CDR3 is 12 residues. The ends were cut back, 4 bases at V and 3 bases at J, with 7 bases in the middle. Germline-derived CDR1 and CDR2 are SGHDN and FVKESK.

As DNA, the CDR3 is TGTGCCAGCAGTTTGACAGTGACGAACACTGAAGCTTTCTTT. It codes for CASSLTVTNTEAFF. The chain has TRBV6-5 and TRBJ1-1; weak D call: TRBD1 (5 bases). With 4 bases removed from V and 1 base from J, the gap between germline ends came to 10 bases. Germline CDR1 and CDR2: MNHEY and SVGAGI. This CDR3 has 14 residues.

The chain links TRBV2 to TRBJ1-2; 9 bases are a match to TRBD1. CDR1 and CDR2 from the germline V gene are SNHLY and FYNNEI. The CDR3 covers 14 residues. Germline trimming cut 2 bases from V and 5 bases from J; bases unmatched to any gene: 3. The CDR3 loop is CASSERDRGYGYTF. The CDR3 coding sequence is TGTGCCAGCAGTGAACGTGACAGGGGGTATGGCTACACCTTC. The full variable domain, completed using reference TRBV2 and TRBJ1-2, is EPEVTQTPSHQVTQMGQEVILRCVPISNHLYFYWYRQILGQKVEFLVSFYNNEISEKSEIFDDQFSVERPDGSNFTLKIRSTKLEDSAMYFCASSERDRGYGYTFGSGTRLTVV.

J is TRBJ2-5 and V is TRBV11-2; 9 nucleotides match TRBD2. CDR1 and CDR2 from the germline V gene are SGHAT and FQNNGV. There are 17 residues in the CDR3. With 1 base clipped from V and 2 bases from J, the junction kept 8 bases outside the gene matches. The CDR3: CASSLGGSGGVQETQYF. The DNA of the CDR3 is TGTGCCAGCAGCTTAGGGGGTAGCGGGGGAGTTCAAGAGACCCAGTACTTC.

V gene TRBV7-7 combines with J gene TRBJ2-2; D gene uncertain. Per germline, CDR1 SSHAT and CDR2 FNYEAQ (reference sequence). The CDR3 covers 11 residues. Trimming took off 5 bases at V and 6 bases at J, with 4 bases between the two ends. CDR3 nucleotide sequence: TGTGCCAGCAGCCTACCCGGGGAGCTGTTTTTT. It is translated as CASSLPGELFF. The whole variable domain, remainder taken from reference TRBV7-7 and TRBJ2-2, is GAGVSQSPRYKVTKRGQDVTLRCDPISSHATLYWYQQALGQGPEFLTYFNYEAQPDKSGLPSDRFSAERPEGSISTLTIQRTEQRDSAMYRCASSLPGELFFGEGSRLTVL.

The chain employs TRBV4-1 and TRBJ2-7, with TRBD1 matching over 8 bases. The CDR3 has 14 residues. Germline V CDR1 and CDR2: MGHRA, YSYEKL. Trimming took 5 bases from V and 1 from J; bases not matched to a gene: 4. The CDR3 sequence: CASSSRDRSYEQYF. As DNA, the CDR3 is TGCGCCAGCAGCAGTCGGGACAGGTCCTACGAGCAGTACTTC.

The chain carries TRBV5-1 and TRBJ1-1, with a possible D match to TRBD1 (5 bases). The V and J ends lost 2 bases and 3 bases respectively, with 8 bases between them. The CDR3 has 13 residues. Germline CDR1 SGHRS, CDR2 YFSETQ. The CDR3 DNA reads as TGCGCCAGCAGCTTTGACAGAGACACTGAAGCTTTCTTT. Residues: CASSFDRDTEAFF.

This clone was picked up a small number of times. V usage is TRBV20-1 and J usage is TRBJ1-1; D is unclear. The ends were cut back, 6 bases at V and 8 bases at J, with 10 bases in the middle. Germline CDR1 is DFQATT and CDR2 is SNEGSKA (reference sequence). The CDR3 loop spans 10 amino acids. CDR3 sequence reads: CSAMDFEAFF. As DNA, the CDR3 is TGCAGTGCGATGGACTTCGAAGCTTTCTTT.

V usage is TRBV28 and J usage is TRBJ1-1, with D maybe TRBD1 (5 bases). Trimming shortened V by 3 bases and J by 8 bases, and 13 bases separated the two germline ends. The CDR3 spans 13 residues. The germline CDR1 and CDR2 sequences are MDHEN and SYDVKM. DNA of the CDR3: TGTGCCAGCAGTTTGGGGGGACCCGGCGAAGCTTTCTTT. It specifies CASSLGGPGEAFF.

The V gene is TRBV7-8, the J gene TRBJ2-5, with 10 bases aligning to TRBD2. The length of the CDR3 is 15 residues. Germline trimming cut 6 bases from V and 5 bases from J; bases unmatched to any gene: 9. The germline CDR1 and CDR2 sequences are SGHVS and FQNEAQ. This CDR3 reads CASSLSGRDKETQYF. The CDR3 nucleotides read TGTGCCAGCAGTCTAAGCGGGAGGGATAAGGAGACCCAGTACTTC.

V usage is TRBV6-5 and J usage is TRBJ2-7; D is uncertain. Germline lookup yields CDR1 MNHEY and CDR2 SVGAGI. V lost 6 bases, J lost 0 bases, and 15 bases lay in between. The CDR3 covers 15 residues. The DNA for the CDR3 is TGTGCCAGCAGCGACCCTTACCAGGCCTCCTACGAGCAGTACTTC. It codes for CASSDPYQASYEQYF.

The chain has TRBV7-7 and TRBJ2-3; 13 bases are shared with TRBD2. Germline values: CDR1 SSHAT, CDR2 FNYEAQ (reference sequence). V shed 5 bases and J 2 bases; nucleotides not matched to a gene: 4. There are 16 residues in the CDR3. The CDR3 DNA reads TGTGCCAGCAGCGAACTAGCGGGGGGGCTCACAGATACGCAGTATTTT. Its translation: CASSELAGGLTDTQYF.

This chain joins TRBV15 and TRBJ2-2; D call uncertain. In germline, CDR1 is LNHNV, CDR2 YYDKDF (reference sequence). Trimming left V 3 bases short and J 0 bases short, with 5 bases between. This CDR3 contains 14 residues. The CDR3 protein is CATSRGANTGELFF. CDR3 sequence (DNA): TGTGCCACCAGCAGGGGCGCGAACACCGGGGAGCTGTTTTTT. The full variable domain, in which reference TRBV15 and TRBJ2-2 provide the parts outside the CDR3, is DAMVIQNPRYQVTQFGKPVTLSCSQTLNHNVMYWYQQKSSQAPKLLFHYYDKDFNNEADTPDNFQSRRPNTSFCFLDIRSPGLGDTAMYLCATSRGANTGELFFGEGSRLTVL.

The J gene is TRBJ2-2, the V gene TRBV5-5; TRBD1 matches at 8 bases. Trimming removed 4 bases from V and 1 base from J; junction bases left unmatched: 3. The CDR3 has 15 residues. The germline V gene encodes CDR1 SGHKS and CDR2 YYEKEE (reference sequence). The CDR3 reads CASSPGQVNTGELFF. The CDR3 DNA is TGTGCCAGCAGCCCGGGACAGGTGAACACCGGGGAGCTGTTTTTT.

The V gene is TRBV9, the J gene TRBJ2-2; D perhaps matches TRBD1 (6 bases). The CDR3 runs 16 residues. Trimming stripped 3 bases from V and 1 base from J, with 13 bases between. CDR1 is SGDLS, CDR2 YYNGEE, per germline. The CDR3 DNA reads TGTGCCAGCAGCGAGGGCCAGGGGTGGAACACCGGGGAGCTGTTTTTT. Protein product: CASSEGQGWNTGELFF.

This chain connects TRBV5-1 to TRBJ2-5; a weak D match, TRBD2 (5 bases). CDR1 is SGHRS, CDR2 YFSETQ, per germline. Trimming removed 2 bases at V and 1 base at J, with 6 bases between. The CDR3 spans 13 residues. The CDR3 region has the DNA TGCGCCAGCAGCTTCCGGGGCCAAGAGACCCAGTACTTC. It is translated as CASSFRGQETQYF.

The V and J genes are TRBV6-5 and TRBJ1-1; D is ambiguous. The CDR3 has 13 amino acids. V lost 4 bases to trimming and J lost 1 base, with 7 bases between them. Germline CDR1 is MNHEY and CDR2 is SVGAGI. CDR3 residues: CASSSPGNTEAFF. The CDR3 DNA follows: TGTGCCAGCAGTTCTCCGGGGAACACTGAAGCTTTCTTT.

This clone was recorded once. The chain carries TRBV27 and TRBJ1-1; maybe TRBD1 (5 bases). This CDR3 is 16 amino acids long. V shed 5 bases and J shed 0 bases, with 16 bases lying between them. CDR1 is MNHEY and CDR2 is SMNVEV in the germline V gene (reference sequence). CDR3 sequence: CASSPGTIGLNTEAFF. The CDR3 DNA sequence: TGTGCCAGCAGTCCCGGGACTATCGGGTTGAACACTGAAGCTTTCTTT.

The rearrangement joins TRBV6-1 to TRBJ1-1; 7 positions match TRBD1. The J segment lost 1 base and the V segment lost 5 bases, leaving 7 bases of the junction unmatched. CDR1 and CDR2 (germline): MNHNS, SASEGT. CDR3 length: 15 amino acids. CDR3 coding DNA: TGTGCCAGCAGTTTACGGACAGGCGCGAACACTGAAGCTTTCTTT. It yields the protein CASSLRTGANTEAFF.

The J gene is TRBJ2-5, the V gene TRBV5-6, with D maybe TRBD1 (6 bases). The CDR3 has 13 amino acids. V was cut by 4 bases and J by 2 bases, with 9 bases left in between. From germline, CDR1 is SGHDT and CDR2 YYEEEE. CDR3 sequence reads: CASSLGQQETQYF. The DNA for the CDR3 is TGTGCCAGCAGCCTAGGACAGCAAGAGACCCAGTACTTC.

The chain's CDR3 is CASSLGIGGSMNTEAFF. CDR3 DNA: TGCGCCAGCAGCTTGGGGATAGGGGGCTCCATGAACACTGAAGCTTTCTTT. This chain links TRBV5-1 with TRBJ1-1; 7 bases match TRBD1. Germline loops: CDR1 SGHRS, CDR2 YFSETQ. CDR3 length: 17 residues. Trimming took 0 bases from V and 0 from J; bases not matched to a gene: 8.

The rearrangement links TRBV27 to TRBJ1-6; TRBD1 aligns across 8 bases. Germline trimming cut 6 bases from V and 9 bases from J; bases unmatched to any gene: 13. Per germline, CDR1 MNHEY and CDR2 SMNVEV (reference sequence). The CDR3 runs 16 residues. For the CDR3, the DNA is TGTGCCAGCAGCCCAGGGACAGGCTCGGGGGGTTCACCCCTCCACTTT. Its translation: CASSPGTGSGGSPLHF.

J is TRBJ1-2 and V is TRBV7-9, with 9 nucleotides matching TRBD1. Germline trimming cut 6 bases from V and 3 bases from J; bases unmatched to any gene: 5. The length of the CDR3 is 14 residues. Germline lookup yields CDR1 SEHNR and CDR2 FQNEAQ (reference sequence). The CDR3 DNA reads as TGTGCCAGCAGACGACAGGGGGGGGACTATGGCTACACCTTC. It translates to CASRRQGGDYGYTF.

The rearrangement links TRBV5-1 to TRBJ2-3; D gene ambiguous. The germline V gene encodes CDR1 SGHRS and CDR2 YFSETQ. With 7 bases removed from V and 1 base from J, the gap between germline ends came to 16 bases. The CDR3 runs 15 residues. CDR3 bases: TGCGCCAGCGCTACTCGTTTCCGAGGCACAGATACGCAGTATTTT. It translates to CASATRFRGTDTQYF. The full variable domain, its missing parts supplied by reference TRBV5-1 and TRBJ2-3, is KAGVTQTPRYLIKTRGQQVTLSCSPISGHRSVSWYQQTPGQGLQFLFEYFSETQRNKGNFPGRFSGRQFSNSRSEMNVSTLELGDSALYLCASATRFRGTDTQYFGPGTRLTVL.

The rearrangement joins TRBV11-2 to TRBJ1-5, with a weak D call TRBD1 (5 bases). The CDR3 runs 12 residues. Trimming took off 3 bases at V and 6 bases at J, with 6 bases between the two ends. Germline values: CDR1 SGHAT, CDR2 FQNNGV. CDR3 coding DNA: TGTGCCAGCAGCTTCGGGGGTCAGCCCCAGCATTTT. This codes for CASSFGGQPQHF.